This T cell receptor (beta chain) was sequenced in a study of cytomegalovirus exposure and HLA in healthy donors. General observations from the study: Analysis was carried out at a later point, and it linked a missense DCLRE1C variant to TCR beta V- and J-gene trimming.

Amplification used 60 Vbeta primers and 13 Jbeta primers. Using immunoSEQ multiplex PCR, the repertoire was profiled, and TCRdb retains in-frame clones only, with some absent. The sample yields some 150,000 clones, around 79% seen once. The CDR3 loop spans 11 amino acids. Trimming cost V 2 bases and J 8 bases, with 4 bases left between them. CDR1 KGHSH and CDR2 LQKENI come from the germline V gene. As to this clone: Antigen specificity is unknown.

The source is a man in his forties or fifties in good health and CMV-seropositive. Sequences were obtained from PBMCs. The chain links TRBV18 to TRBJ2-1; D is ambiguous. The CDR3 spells CASSPSDEQFF. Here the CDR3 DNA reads TGTGCCAGCTCACCATCCGATGAGCAGTTCTTC.